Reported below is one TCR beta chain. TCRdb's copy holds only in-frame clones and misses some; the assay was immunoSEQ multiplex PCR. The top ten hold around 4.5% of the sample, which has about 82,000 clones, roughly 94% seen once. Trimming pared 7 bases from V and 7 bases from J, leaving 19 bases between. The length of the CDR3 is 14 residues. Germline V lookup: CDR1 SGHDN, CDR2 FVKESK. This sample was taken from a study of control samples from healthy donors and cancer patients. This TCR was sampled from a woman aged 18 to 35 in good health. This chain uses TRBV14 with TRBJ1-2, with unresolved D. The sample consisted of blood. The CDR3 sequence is CASTASTLNSGYTF. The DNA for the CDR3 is TGTGCCAGCACCGCAAGTACGCTTAATAGTGGCTACACCTTC. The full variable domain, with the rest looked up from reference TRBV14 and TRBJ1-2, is EAGVTQFPSHSVIEKGQTVTLRCDPISGHDNLYWYRRVMGKEIKFLLHFVKESKQDESGMPNNRFLAERTGGTYSTLKVQPAELEDSGVYFCASTASTLNSGYTFGSGTRLTVV.